This T cell receptor beta chain derives from a study of blood T cells in healthy people across ages. Trimming took 4 bases from V and 1 from J; bases not matched to a gene: 25. Germline-derived CDR1 and CDR2 are MNHEY and SVGEGT. CDR3 length: 23 amino acids. It was with a sample-barcoded 5' primer and a J-beta primer mix that a second PCR of roughly 6 to 12 cycles was run. TCRdb analysed the 5' RACE reads with MiXCR anew, one entry per CDR3 protein. Of 900,000 to 950,000 distinct CDR3 sequences in the sample, almost 30% were seen once. These sequences were also reported in another study, on T cells of mothers and their children. That report notes: Over 8 million reads per mother and approximately 3.2 million per child were obtained. It was found that thymic selection shapes TCR recombination output similarly in related and unrelated pairs. Persistent microchimeric T cell clones were sought, and none were detected.

The chain recombines TRBV6-2 or TRBV6-3 with TRBJ2-2; 9 bases align to TRBD1. The sequenced material came from blood. The source of this sequence is a middle-aged woman in good health. The CDR3 spells CASSSWGPRDRVVHRENTGELFF. CDR3 in DNA: TGTGCCAGCAGTTCCTGGGGGCCTCGGGACAGGGTAGTCCATCGTGAGAACACCGGGGAGCTGTTTTTT.